The present entry profiles one TCR beta chain with its context. This entry is derived from a study of blood T cell repertoires in COVID-19. Germline CDR1 is SNHLY and CDR2 is FYNNEI. CDR3 length equals 13 residues. The trim removed 9 bases at V and 9 bases at J, leaving 11 bases unmatched. The method was immunoSEQ multiplex PCR; TCRdb's version includes in-frame clones alone and lacks a portion of them. The sample records around 380,000 clones, approximately 77% being singletons. This receptor was obtained from a human donor with acute or convalescent COVID-19. The donor label of this sample is uncertain. The rearrangement links TRBV2 to TRBJ2-7; the match to TRBD1 covers 10 bases. What was sequenced was peripheral blood. DNA of the CDR3: TGTGCCAGTTCCGGGACAGGGGTCTTCGTGCAGTACTTC. It is translated as CASSGTGVFVQYF.